These 28 T cell receptor beta chains share one sample of origin, sequenced in a study of T cell responses to AZD1222 COVID-19 vaccine (dated by TCRdb to about 2021). Library method: the immunoSEQ multiplex PCR assay. TCRdb obtained this table from immuneACCESS and retained in-frame rearrangements with V and J assigned. These tables miss some clones; where compared with another copy, unresolved V genes account for less than half of the shortfall, and the remainder is unexplained. The sample contains about 160,000 clones, about 91% of them found a single time. Jointly, the top ten make up roughly 4.4% of the sample. The time point label of this sample denotes: baseline before first vaccination. Reading the label with the study, this specimen's treatment or condition is: meningococcal conjugate vaccine given as trial control. This specimen consisted of peripheral blood, obtained on day 0 of MenACWY control vaccination. Every receptor here comes from an adult in good health.

The genes are TRBV19 and TRBJ1-5, with 8 bases identical to TRBD1. The J segment lost 6 bases and the V segment lost 6 bases, leaving 10 bases of the junction unmatched. Germline CDR1 reads LNHDA; CDR2 reads SQIVND (reference sequence). This CDR3 spans 15 amino acids. This CDR3 reads CASSSLRQGTQPQHF. CDR3 in DNA: TGTGCCAGTAGCTCCCTGCGACAGGGGACTCAGCCCCAGCATTTT.

The J gene is TRBJ2-2, the V gene TRBV5-8, with TRBD2 matching over 10 bases. Per the germline V gene, CDR1 is SGHTS and CDR2 is YDEGEE. V gave up 3 bases and J gave up 4 bases; unmatched junction bases: 3. The CDR3 spans 15 residues. CDR3: CASSSLAGVTGELFF. CDR3 sequence (DNA): TGTGCCAGCAGCTCGCTAGCGGGAGTCACCGGGGAGCTGTTTTTT.

The chain has TRBV11-3 and TRBJ1-1; D is uncertain. Per germline, CDR1 SGHNT and CDR2 YENEEA. This CDR3 region has 12 residues. Trimming removed 5 bases from V and 5 bases from J, with 9 bases in between. The CDR3 loop is CASSPPWTEAFF. CDR3 sequence (DNA): TGTGCCAGCAGCCCACCATGGACTGAAGCTTTCTTT.

The J gene is TRBJ2-1, the V gene TRBV19; D may be TRBD1 (5 bases). Germline CDR1 is LNHDA and CDR2 is SQIVND (reference sequence). This CDR3 has 13 residues. V lost 5 bases to trimming and J lost 4 bases, with 9 bases between them. Written as DNA, the CDR3 is TGTGCCAGTAGTTGGGCAGGGTACAATGAGCAGTTCTTC. Amino acid sequence: CASSWAGYNEQFF. Using reference TRBV19 and TRBJ2-1 for the parts outside the CDR3, the full variable domain is DGGITQSPKYLFRKEGQNVTLSCEQNLNHDAMYWYRQDPGQGLRLIYYSQIVNDFQKGDIAEGYSVSREKKESFPLTVTSAQKNPTAFYLCASSWAGYNEQFFGPGTRLTVL.

The chain recombines TRBV19 with TRBJ2-1, with D possibly TRBD2 on 6 matching bases. V was trimmed by 5 bases and J by 8 bases, leaving 22 bases between them. CDR1 and CDR2 from the germline V gene are LNHDA and SQIVND (reference sequence). The CDR3 covers 16 residues. The chain's CDR3 is CASSAIRGLRGDEQFF. In DNA form, the CDR3 reads TGTGCCAGTAGTGCCATACGGGGACTGAGAGGGGATGAGCAGTTCTTC.

This chain connects TRBV5-1 to TRBJ2-5; a possible D gene is TRBD2 (5 bases). Trimming left V 3 bases short and J 5 bases short, with 11 bases between. The CDR3 is made up of 13 amino acids. Germline CDR1 SGHRS, CDR2 YFSETQ. CDR3 protein: CASSSGGSETQYF. Here the CDR3 DNA reads TGCGCCAGCAGCTCCGGAGGCTCGGAGACCCAGTACTTC.

This chain connects TRBV3-1 (or the pseudogene TRBV3-2) to TRBJ2-5; D ambiguous. V lost 0 bases and J lost 10, with 15 bases in between. In germline, CDR1 is LGHDT, CDR2 YNNKEL (reference sequence). The CDR3 has 14 amino acids. CDR3 in DNA: TGTGCCAGCAGCCAAGAATACGTGACGAGTGGCCAGTACTTC. It yields the protein CASSQEYVTSGQYF.

V usage is TRBV27 and J usage is TRBJ1-4; D is unclear. CDR3 length: 15 amino acids. Germline V gives CDR1 MNHEY, CDR2 SMNVEV (reference sequence). With 2 bases removed from V and 7 bases from J, the gap between germline ends came to 14 bases. CDR3 sequence: CASSLGGEEREKLFF. The CDR3 DNA is TGTGCCAGCAGTTTAGGCGGGGAAGAGCGTGAAAAACTGTTTTTT.

V usage is TRBV12-3 or TRBV12-4 and J usage is TRBJ1-2, with D unclear. V lost 6 bases to trimming and J lost 5 bases, with 10 bases between them. This CDR3 region has 12 residues. As DNA, the CDR3 is TGTGCCAGCAGCCCTGGAGGGTATGGCTACACCTTC. It specifies CASSPGGYGYTF.

This clone was recorded once. The chain recombines TRBV7-8 with TRBJ1-3; 8 bases align to TRBD1. Losses at the gene ends were 4 bases for V and 4 bases for J; bases not matched to a gene: 3. Germline CDR1 and CDR2: SGHVS and FQNEAQ. The CDR3 covers 14 residues. The CDR3 DNA reads as TGTGCCAGCAGCTCCCGACAGGGGGGAAACACCATATATTTT. As protein: CASSSRQGGNTIYF.

This clone was seen a single time. The chain carries TRBV6-5 and TRBJ1-5; the D gene is possibly TRBD1 (5 bases). The CDR3 length is 14 residues. Germline V CDR1 and CDR2: MNHEY, SVGAGI. Trimming removed 6 bases from V and 2 bases from J, with 11 bases in between. CDR3 loop: CASSYGGGNQPQHF. The CDR3 nucleotides are TGTGCCAGCAGCTACGGAGGGGGCAATCAGCCCCAGCATTTT.

The gene calls are TRBV11-3 and TRBJ2-1; perhaps D is TRBD1 or TRBD2 (5 bases each). Trimming removed 5 bases from V and 0 bases from J, with 14 bases in between. CDR3 length equals 16 residues. CDR1 is SGHNT, CDR2 YENEEA, per germline. CDR3 sequence reads: CASSRQGTSSYNEQFF. DNA of the CDR3: TGTGCCAGCAGCAGGCAGGGCACTAGCTCCTACAATGAGCAGTTCTTC.

V gene TRBV29-1 combines with J gene TRBJ1-1; 11 bases line up with TRBD1. Germline assignment: CDR1 SQVTM and CDR2 ANQGSEA. This CDR3 comprises 14 residues. After removal of 7 bases from V and 6 bases from J, the junction contained 10 bases not matched to a gene. DNA for the CDR3: TGCAGCGGTGCGTTCGGGACAGGGGGTTCTGAAGCTTTCTTT. Its translation: CSGAFGTGGSEAFF.

J is TRBJ1-2 and V is TRBV27; possibly TRBD1 for D (5 bases). The CDR3 runs 14 residues. Per the germline V gene, CDR1 is MNHEY and CDR2 is SMNVEV (reference sequence). The V and J ends lost 2 bases and 8 bases respectively, with 15 bases between them. CDR3 sequence reads: CASSLAHRDGGYTF. CDR3 in DNA: TGTGCCAGCAGTTTAGCCCATCGGGACGGGGGCTACACCTTC.

The chain employs TRBV7-9 and TRBJ1-2; weak D call: TRBD1 (5 bases). Germline V CDR1 and CDR2: SEHNR, FQNEAQ (reference sequence). V shed 1 base and J shed 8 bases, with 11 bases lying between them. The CDR3 loop spans 13 amino acids. CDR3 DNA: TGTGCCAGCAGCTTAGGGAACGGGGGAGGCTACACCTTC. Amino acids: CASSLGNGGGYTF.

The chain carries TRBV5-1 and TRBJ2-2; TRBD1 matches 11 bases. V lost 0 bases to trimming and J lost 6 bases; unmatched junction nucleotides: 1. Germline-derived CDR1 and CDR2 are SGHRS and YFSETQ. This CDR3 contains 15 residues. The CDR3 sequence is CASSLVGQGAGELFF. CDR3 coding DNA: TGCGCCAGCAGCTTGGTGGGACAGGGGGCCGGGGAGCTGTTTTTT. Drawing the rest from reference TRBV5-1 and TRBJ2-2, the complete variable domain is KAGVTQTPRYLIKTRGQQVTLSCSPISGHRSVSWYQQTPGQGLQFLFEYFSETQRNKGNFPGRFSGRQFSNSRSEMNVSTLELGDSALYLCASSLVGQGAGELFFGEGSRLTVL.

J is TRBJ1-6 and V is TRBV5-1; TRBD1 is a possible D gene (5 bases). The CDR3 has 17 residues. Germline values: CDR1 SGHRS, CDR2 YFSETQ. Deletions cut 2 bases from V and 7 bases from J, with 19 bases between. The DNA of the CDR3 is TGCGCCAGCAGCTTAGGGACGGCTTACGCACCCAATTCACCCCTCCACTTT. Residues: CASSLGTAYAPNSPLHF.

V gene TRBV6-1 combines with J gene TRBJ2-5; D unresolved. The CDR3 has 13 residues. CDR1 is MNHNS, CDR2 SASEGT, per germline. V was trimmed by 7 bases and J by 4 bases, leaving 13 bases between them. The CDR3 nucleotides read TGTGCCAGCAATGGCGCGTGGGGAGAGACCCAGTACTTC. Amino acid sequence: CASNGAWGETQYF.

This chain links TRBV25-1 with TRBJ1-2; D is unresolved. Trimming stripped 4 bases from V and 4 bases from J, with 10 bases between. This CDR3 has 13 amino acids. Germline V gives CDR1 MGHDK, CDR2 SYGVNS. The CDR3 region is CASSGGYSYGYTF. The CDR3 nucleotides read TGTGCCAGCAGTGGCGGGTACAGCTATGGCTACACCTTC.

A single count supports this clone. This chain links TRBV16 with TRBJ1-1; D perhaps matches TRBD1 (6 bases). The V end was cut by 7 bases, the J end by 6 bases, with 24 bases between. The germline V gene encodes CDR1 KGHSY and CDR2 FQNENV. The CDR3 is 16 residues long. CDR3 sequence: CASNERGRGPKAEAFF. The CDR3 nucleotides read TGTGCCAGCAACGAAAGGGGACGGGGGCCCAAGGCTGAAGCTTTCTTT. Looking up the rest from reference TRBV16 and TRBJ1-1 gives the full variable domain: GEEVAQTPKHLVRGEGQKAKLYCAPIKGHSYVFWYQQVLKNEFKFLISFQNENVFDETGMPKERFSAKCLPNSPCSLEIQATKLEDSAVYFCASNERGRGPKAEAFFGQGTRLTVV.

The V call is TRBV11-3, the J call TRBJ2-7, with 7 bases aligning to TRBD2. Trimming cost V 2 bases and J 2 bases; bases outside gene matches: 6. Germline values: CDR1 SGHNT, CDR2 YENEEA. The CDR3 runs 15 residues. The CDR3 nucleotides are TGTGCCAGCAGCTTAAGGGCGGGGACTACCTACGAGCAGTACTTC. It translates to CASSLRAGTTYEQYF. The variable domain in full, completed from reference TRBV11-3 and TRBJ2-7, reads EAGVVQSPRYKIIEKKQPVAFWCNPISGHNTLYWYLQNLGQGPELLIRYENEEAVDDSQLPKDRFSAERLKGVDSTLKIQPAELGDSAVYLCASSLRAGTTYEQYFGPGTRLTVT.

The chain recombines TRBV5-4 with TRBJ1-5; D not certain. Germline loops: CDR1 SGHNT, CDR2 YYREEE (reference sequence). Trimming removed 0 bases at V and 1 base at J, with 11 bases between. CDR3 length: 16 residues. This chain's CDR3 is CASSLGLPSSNQPQHF. CDR3 sequence (DNA): TGTGCCAGCAGCTTGGGACTCCCATCGAGCAATCAGCCCCAGCATTTT.

There are a few counts of this clone. The chain combines TRBV27 with TRBJ1-4; TRBD1 matches 9 bases. This CDR3 is built from 15 residues. The junction had 2 bases not matched to a gene; V was cut back by 3 bases and J by 3 bases. Germline V CDR1 and CDR2: MNHEY, SMNVEV (reference sequence). The DNA of the CDR3 is TGTGCCAGCAGTTTCCGGACAGGGGCTAATGAAAAACTGTTTTTT. This sequence encodes CASSFRTGANEKLFF.

The chain links TRBV24-1 to TRBJ2-3, with D possibly being TRBD1 (6 bases). Germline values: CDR1 KGHDR, CDR2 SFDVKD. V lost 4 bases and J lost 8, with 18 bases in between. The CDR3 consists of 15 residues. The CDR3 sequence is CATSDHVWGRGTQYF. The CDR3 DNA follows: TGTGCCACCAGTGACCACGTATGGGGCAGGGGTACGCAGTATTTT.

V gene TRBV7-6 combines with J gene TRBJ2-7; 8 nucleotides match TRBD1. The CDR3 spans 15 residues. V shed 1 base and J 4 bases; nucleotides not matched to a gene: 6. Looked up from germline, CDR1 is SGHVS and CDR2 is FNYEAQ. This chain's CDR3 is CASSLEGTGSYEQYF. CDR3 coding DNA: TGTGCCAGCAGCTTAGAGGGGACAGGTAGTTACGAGCAGTACTTC.

This clone was detected only once. The CDR3, as DNA: TGTGCCAGCAGCTTGAAGGGGTACGAGCAGTACTTC. Protein product: CASSLKGYEQYF. The V call is TRBV5-6, the J call TRBJ2-7; TRBD1 might be the D (5 bases). V was trimmed by 1 base and J by 4 bases, leaving 6 bases between them. This CDR3 is 12 amino acids long. Germline CDR1 SGHDT, CDR2 YYEEEE.

The chain recombines TRBV27 with TRBJ2-7; no clear D. From germline, CDR1 is MNHEY and CDR2 SMNVEV (reference sequence). V was shortened by 5 bases and J by 3 bases, with 14 bases between the two germline ends. This CDR3 region has 14 residues. The CDR3, as DNA: TGTGCCAGCAGTCCTCGGGCTTGGTACTACGAGCAGTACTTC. This gives the protein CASSPRAWYYEQYF.

This clone was recorded only once. As DNA, the CDR3 is TGCGCCAGCAGCTTCATCGGGGAGGGCATAGATACGCAGTATTTT. Its protein is CASSFIGEGIDTQYF. This chain joins TRBV5-1 and TRBJ2-3; 7 bases are a match to TRBD2. CDR3 size: 15 residues. Germline V gene sequence: CDR1 SGHRS, CDR2 YFSETQ. V shed 2 bases and J 5 bases; nucleotides not matched to a gene: 8.